The 25 T cell receptor beta chains below come from one sample, sequenced in a study of ipilimumab plus nivolumab after autologous stem cell transplantation. Measured with immunoSEQ multiplex PCR; TCRdb has only the in-frame clones, and not every one. The sample records approximately 17,000 clones, approximately 75% being singletons. The specimen comprised PBMCs, sampled in a trial of ipilimumab plus nivolumab as post-transplant consolidation. The source of these receptors is a male donor with diffuse large B-cell lymphoma.

The chain combines TRBV20-1 with TRBJ2-5; no clear D gene. The V gene lost 6 bases and the J gene lost 1 base, with 3 bases spanning the gap. The CDR3 runs 10 residues. Per the germline V gene, CDR1 is DFQATT and CDR2 is SNEGSKA (reference sequence). CDR3 coding DNA: TGCAGTGCCTCCCAAGAGACCCAGTACTTC. As protein: CSASQETQYF.

This chain joins TRBV5-5 and TRBJ1-3; D unresolved. CDR3 length equals 12 residues. CDR1 is SGHKS, CDR2 YYEKEE, per germline (reference sequence). V lost 0 bases to trimming and J lost 7 bases, with 5 bases between them. This CDR3 reads CASSLAGNTIYF. The CDR3 nucleotides read TGTGCCAGCAGCTTGGCGGGCAACACCATATATTTT.

The rearrangement joins TRBV7-5 to TRBJ2-7; the table calls TRBD2, which could not be checked here. TRBV7-5 corresponds to a pseudogene. This CDR3 is built from 12 residues. The CDR3: CASSPYGDEQYF. The CDR3 DNA follows: TGTGCCAGCAGCCCGTACGGGGACGAGCAGTACTTC.

This clone was found once. The genes are TRBV5-4 and TRBJ2-7; D ambiguous. Trimming stripped 0 bases from V and 5 bases from J, with 3 bases between. This CDR3 has 11 amino acids. CDR1 and CDR2 from the germline V gene are SGHNT and YYREEE (reference sequence). The CDR3 reads CASSLGDEQYF. For the CDR3, the DNA is TGTGCCAGCAGCTTGGGAGACGAGCAGTACTTC.

This clone was picked up one time. The V gene is TRBV29-1, the J gene TRBJ2-1; 11 bases match TRBD1. Germline assignment: CDR1 SQVTM and CDR2 ANQGSEA. J was trimmed by 8 bases and V by 7 bases; bases with no gene match: 10. The CDR3 has 14 amino acids. The CDR3 region is CSAVGTGGLDEQFF. Written as DNA, the CDR3 is TGCAGCGCCGTCGGGACAGGGGGTCTAGATGAGCAGTTCTTC.

The genes are TRBV11-2 and TRBJ2-5; D uncertain. The length of the CDR3 is 14 residues. Germline assignment: CDR1 SGHAT and CDR2 FQNNGV. V was cut by 0 bases and J by 5 bases, with 10 bases left in between. The CDR3 sequence: CASSLDGRFETQYF. In DNA, the CDR3 is TGTGCCAGCAGCTTAGACGGCCGATTCGAGACCCAGTACTTC.

Relative to its sample, this clone is medium-sized. The chain carries TRBV4-1 and TRBJ1-1; the D is unclear. The germline V gene has CDR1 MGHRA and CDR2 YSYEKL. The CDR3 runs to 12 residues. V gave up 2 bases and J gave up 8 bases, with 9 bases separating them. For the CDR3, the DNA is TGCGCCAGCAGCCAAAGCAAGGGAGAAGCTTTCTTT. Translation: CASSQSKGEAFF.

This chain links TRBV6-6 with TRBJ1-4, with D possibly being TRBD1 (5 bases). This CDR3 spans 14 amino acids. Trimming removed 2 bases at V and 7 bases at J, with 11 bases between. Germline CDR1 is MNHNY and CDR2 is SVGAGI (reference sequence). Here the CDR3 DNA reads TGTGCCAGCAGTTACAGGCAGGGTGTTGAAAAACTGTTTTTT. Residues: CASSYRQGVEKLFF.

The chain links TRBV13 to TRBJ1-2; 9 bases map to TRBD1. Germline CDR1 reads PRHDT; CDR2 reads FYEKMQ (reference sequence). V lost 3 bases to trimming and J lost 5 bases; unmatched junction nucleotides: 4. The CDR3 has 14 amino acids. The CDR3 nucleotides read TGTGCCAGCAGCTTGGGGACAGGGCAGTATGGCTACACCTTC. This sequence encodes CASSLGTGQYGYTF. The full variable domain, completed using reference TRBV13 and TRBJ1-2, is AAGVIQSPRHLIKEKRETATLKCYPIPRHDTVYWYQQGPGQDPQFLISFYEKMQSDKGSIPDRFSAQQFSDYHSELNMSSLELGDSALYFCASSLGTGQYGYTFGSGTRLTVV.

This sequence joins TRBV29-1 and TRBJ2-2; no clear D gene. This CDR3 is 11 amino acids long. The germline CDR1 and CDR2 sequences are SQVTM and ANQGSEA. The V end was cut by 5 bases, the J end by 6 bases, with 7 bases between. CDR3 coding DNA: TGCAGCGTTCGTAGGTCCGGGGAGCTGTTTTTT. Translated, it gives CSVRRSGELFF.

In DNA form, the CDR3 reads TGTGCCAGCACTACGGGACAGGGGACCTACGAGCAGTACTTC. Amino acid sequence: CASTTGQGTYEQYF. The chain recombines TRBV6-1 with TRBJ2-7; 10 nucleotides match TRBD1. V dropped 7 bases and J dropped 2; count of bases not matched to a gene: 5. This CDR3 contains 14 residues. Germline V gene lookup returns CDR1 MNHNS and CDR2 SASEGT.

This clone was recorded once. The chain has TRBV11-3 and TRBJ2-1; D might be TRBD1 (6 bases). Trimming stripped 7 bases from V and 7 bases from J, with 14 bases between. This CDR3 contains 13 residues. Looked up from germline, CDR1 is SGHNT and CDR2 is YENEEA. In nucleotides, the CDR3 is TGTGCCAGCACACTAATGGGGGCGAATGAGCAGTTCTTC. Its translation is CASTLMGANEQFF.

The V and J genes are TRBV5-1 and TRBJ2-1; 7 bases are a match to TRBD2. V trimming: 0 bases; J trimming: 8 bases; junction bases outside the gene matches: 5. This CDR3 is 14 amino acids long. Looked up from germline, CDR1 is SGHRS and CDR2 is YFSETQ. Here the CDR3 DNA reads TGCGCCAGCAGCTTGGTCCTAGCGGCCCATGAGCAGTTCTTC. Protein product: CASSLVLAAHEQFF.

The chain recombines TRBV6-1 with TRBJ1-1, with D unclear. V lost 2 bases to trimming and J lost 8 bases, with 9 bases between them. The CDR3 extends over 12 amino acids. Germline V gene data show CDR1 as MNHNS and CDR2 as SASEGT. CDR3 in amino acids: CASSERIPEAFF. DNA for the CDR3: TGTGCCAGCAGTGAAAGGATTCCAGAAGCTTTCTTT.

The chain recombines TRBV5-1 with TRBJ1-4; 10 bases agree with TRBD1. Germline V CDR1 and CDR2: SGHRS, YFSETQ. The V gene end was trimmed by 4 bases and the J gene end by 7 bases; junction bases not matched to a gene: 4. This CDR3 has 14 residues. CDR3 coding DNA: TGCGCCAGCAGCAGACGACAGGGGGCTGAAAAACTGTTTTTT. Amino acid sequence: CASSRRQGAEKLFF.

With regard to this clone: The sample holds other DNA sequences that translate to the same CDR3. The gene calls are TRBV9 and TRBJ2-3; possible D gene TRBD1, 6 bases. Germline V gene sequence: CDR1 SGDLS, CDR2 YYNGEE. The CDR3 extends over 15 amino acids. Trimming took 2 bases from V and 0 from J, leaving 10 bases between them. CDR3 in amino acids: CASSVRQASTDTQYF. The CDR3 region has the DNA TGTGCCAGCAGCGTCCGACAGGCTAGCACAGATACGCAGTATTTT.

The V call is TRBV11-3, the J call TRBJ2-1; D gene uncertain. Germline lookup yields CDR1 SGHNT and CDR2 YENEEA. The CDR3 extends over 14 amino acids. Trimming left V 6 bases short and J 0 bases short, with 9 bases between. In DNA, the CDR3 is TGTGCCAGCAGTGTAGACGGCTCCTACAATGAGCAGTTCTTC. It yields the protein CASSVDGSYNEQFF.

Notes on this clone: The limits of the CDR3 on the DNA are not certain, so only TCRdb's listed CDR3 is given. The chain links TRBV7-3 to TRBJ2-2; the table's D call, TRBD2, was not checked against the DNA. The CDR3 extends over 18 residues, inclusive of both ends. Germline V gene lookup returns CDR1 SGHTA and CDR2 FQGTGA. CDR3 sequence: CASSLSGLADNSPGSCFF.

The chain links TRBV7-3 to TRBJ2-1; D gene unclear. V lost 5 bases to trimming and J lost 0 bases, with 11 bases between them. The CDR3 contains 15 residues. Germline V gene sequence: CDR1 SGHTA, CDR2 FQGTGA. This chain's CDR3 is CASSPAHVSYNEQFF. The CDR3, as DNA: TGTGCCAGCAGCCCCGCCCATGTCTCCTACAATGAGCAGTTCTTC.

The chain combines TRBV6-5 with TRBJ2-3; perhaps TRBD2 as D (6 bases). The germline V gene has CDR1 MNHEY and CDR2 SVGAGI. The CDR3 extends over 15 amino acids. The V and J ends lost 2 bases and 0 bases respectively, with 9 bases between them. CDR3 sequence reads: CASSYQRASTDTQYF. CDR3 DNA: TGTGCCAGCAGTTACCAGCGGGCCAGCACAGATACGCAGTATTTT.

This clone was recorded many times. This sequence joins TRBV9 and TRBJ2-1; 9 nucleotides agree with TRBD2. V lost 0 bases and J lost 0; bases outside the gene matches: 1. CDR1 SGDLS and CDR2 YYNGEE come from the germline V gene. The CDR3 runs to 16 residues. This chain's CDR3 is CASSVALAGSYNEQFF. The CDR3 DNA reads as TGTGCCAGCAGCGTAGCACTAGCGGGCTCCTACAATGAGCAGTTCTTC.

The rearrangement joins TRBV7-9 to TRBJ1-6; D remains unclear. The CDR3 extends over 11 amino acids. V lost 3 bases, J lost 8 bases, and 2 bases lay in between. Germline CDR1 is SEHNR and CDR2 is FQNEAQ (reference sequence). CDR3 DNA: TGTGCCAGCAGCTTCGATTCACCCCTCCACTTT. Protein product: CASSFDSPLHF.

The chain links TRBV7-2 to TRBJ2-7; no definite D call. The CDR3 has 13 amino acids. The V end lost 2 bases, the J end lost 6 bases, and 11 bases lay between the germline ends. CDR1 is SGHTA, CDR2 FQGNSA, per germline. The CDR3, as DNA: TGTGCCAGCAGCTTATATTTTTGGGGCGAGCAGTACTTC. Protein sequence: CASSLYFWGEQYF.

This clone was recorded a few times. The chain has TRBV7-9 and TRBJ1-2; D gene unclear. Germline V CDR1 and CDR2: SEHNR, FQNEAQ (reference sequence). This CDR3 is 11 amino acids long. Trimming took off 4 bases at V and 6 bases at J, with 6 bases between the two ends. This CDR3 reads CASSWGDGYTF. CDR3 sequence (DNA): TGTGCCAGCAGCTGGGGTGATGGCTACACCTTC. The whole variable domain, filled in from reference TRBV7-9 and TRBJ1-2, reads DTGVSQNPRHKITKRGQNVTFRCDPISEHNRLYWYRQTLGQGPEFLTYFQNEAQLEKSRLLSDRFSAERPKGSFSTLEIQRTEQGDSAMYLCASSWGDGYTFGSGTRLTVV.

The table lists this clone with a few counts. CDR3 in DNA: TGTGCCAGCAGCTTAGCGCACGAGACCCAGTACTTC. Its protein product is CASSLAHETQYF. J is TRBJ2-5 and V is TRBV7-6; no reliable D call. This CDR3 is 12 amino acids long. Germline CDR1 SGHVS, CDR2 FNYEAQ. Trimming stripped 0 bases from V and 5 bases from J, with 4 bases between.